This T cell receptor beta chain is drawn from a study of T cell changes during pregnancy in multiple sclerosis. Germline assignment: CDR1 WNHNN and CDR2 SYGVQD (reference sequence). Trimming at V came to 1 base and at J to 1 base, leaving 4 bases not matched to a gene. The CDR3 runs to 16 residues. The table came from immunoSEQ multiplex PCR; TCRdb's copy has only in-frame clones and leaves some out. The table lists roughly 97,000 clones, approximately 90% of them singletons. The clonotype comes from a female donor in good health, enrolled as a control in a pregnancy study. The rearrangement uses TRBV10-1 and TRBJ2-3, with 8 bases lining up with TRBD2. This specimen was peripheral blood, taken in the second trimester of pregnancy. The CDR3 region is CASSELAGRGTDTQYF. The CDR3 region has the DNA TGCGCCAGCAGTGAGTTAGCGGGACGGGGCACAGATACGCAGTATTTT.